Below, 7 T cell receptor beta chains from the same sample are listed, as sequenced in a study of cytomegalovirus exposure and HLA in healthy donors. 13 Jbeta primers and 60 Vbeta primers were used for the PCR. The table came from immunoSEQ multiplex PCR; TCRdb's copy has only in-frame clones and leaves some out. The table records about 130,000 clones, 70% to 85% of them present only once. The material sequenced was PBMCs. These receptors were obtained from a boy between 2 and 10 years old in good health and CMV-seronegative.

V gene TRBV14 combines with J gene TRBJ2-3; tentative D call: TRBD2 (5 bases). The V gene's germline CDR1 is SGHDN and CDR2 FVKESK. This CDR3 region has 15 residues. Trimming took off 5 bases at V and 3 bases at J, with 15 bases between the two ends. CDR3 amino acids: CASSRRTGMTDTQYF. CDR3 bases: TGTGCCAGCAGCAGACGGACGGGGATGACAGATACGCAGTATTTT.

This clone appeared a single time. One junction end disagrees with the germline gene, perhaps due to a read error. The chain carries TRBV7-9 and TRBJ2-2, with 9 positions matching TRBD1. This CDR3 spans 16 amino acids. CDR1 is SEHNR and CDR2 is FQNEAQ in the germline V gene (reference sequence). The CDR3 coding sequence is TGTTCCAGCAGCTCCTACAGGGGGCAGAACACCGGGGAGCTGTTTTTT. This translates into CSSSSYRGQNTGELFF. The full variable domain, completed using reference TRBV7-9 and TRBJ2-2, is DTGVSQNPRHKITKRGQNVTFRCDPISEHNRLYWYRQTLGQGPEFLTYFQNEAQLEKSRLLSDRFSAERPKGSFSTLEIQRTEQGDSAMYLCSSSSYRGQNTGELFFGEGSRLTVL.

The chain couples TRBV6-5 to TRBJ2-2; tentatively, D is TRBD1 (6 bases). V lost 8 bases and J 2 bases, leaving 12 bases between the germline ends. Germline-derived CDR1 and CDR2 are MNHEY and SVGAGI. This CDR3 has 14 residues. The CDR3, as DNA: TGTGCCAGCCAATACAGGGTCAACACCGGGGAGCTGTTTTTT. The encoded protein is CASQYRVNTGELFF.

The chain carries TRBV4-3 and TRBJ1-4; the D is unclear. The germline V gene encodes CDR1 LGHNA and CDR2 YSLEER. The V end was cut by 0 bases, the J end by 5 bases, with 10 bases between. This CDR3 has 15 amino acids. The CDR3 sequence is CASSQDVRRNEKLFF. Written as DNA, the CDR3 is TGCGCCAGCAGCCAAGATGTACGGAGAAATGAAAAACTGTTTTTT.

The table lists this clone with a few counts. The rearrangement joins TRBV29-1 to TRBJ1-1; D unresolved. CDR1 is SQVTM, CDR2 ANQGSEA, per germline. The CDR3 length is 12 residues. The chain's CDR3 is CSLSTANTEAFF. For the CDR3, the DNA is TGCAGTCTTTCTACAGCGAACACTGAAGCTTTCTTT. Drawing the rest from reference TRBV29-1 and TRBJ1-1, the complete variable domain is SAVISQKPSRDICQRGTSLTIQCQVDSQVTMMFWYRQQPGQSLTLIATANQGSEATYESGFVIDKFPISRPNLTFSTLTVSNMSPEDSSIYLCSLSTANTEAFFGQGTRLTVV.

V gene TRBV7-2 combines with J gene TRBJ1-1; D may be TRBD1 (5 bases). Per germline, CDR1 SGHTA and CDR2 FQGNSA. V shed 8 bases and J shed 4 bases, with 14 bases lying between them. CDR3 size: 13 residues. The CDR3 sequence: CASEGFRGTEAFF. CDR3 DNA sequence: TGTGCCAGCGAAGGGTTTAGGGGCACTGAAGCTTTCTTT.

The CDR3 DNA follows: TGTGCCACCAGCAGGGGTGGACAGCGTGATCAGCCCCAGCATTTT. Protein product: CATSRGGQRDQPQHF. The chain has TRBV15 and TRBJ1-5; D is perhaps TRBD1 (6 bases). This CDR3 region has 15 residues. The V end was cut by 3 bases, the J end by 5 bases, with 14 bases between. CDR1 LNHNV and CDR2 YYDKDF come from the germline V gene (reference sequence).